This T cell receptor beta chain was recorded in a study of CD8 T cells in Susac syndrome. The ends were cut back, 5 bases at V and 7 bases at J, with 21 bases in the middle. The V gene's germline CDR1 is SGHTA and CDR2 FQGTGA. CDR3 length: 16 residues. The RNA, 0.5 to 1 ug, was put through reverse transcription using random hexamers. TCRdb reprocessed the immunoSEQ multiplex PCR reads via MiXCR and lists one record per CDR3 protein. The sample has more than 100,000 distinct CDR3 sequences; around 80% are singletons. The rearrangement links TRBV7-3 to TRBJ2-1; no clear D. Input material: CD8+ T cells from PBMCs. The clonotype comes from a human donor with multiple sclerosis. In DNA form, the CDR3 reads TGTGCCAGCAGCCCACACCCTCATAGCATGAGTAATGAGCAGTTCTTC. The encoded protein is CASSPHPHSMSNEQFF. The full variable domain, in which reference TRBV7-3 and TRBJ2-1 provide the parts outside the CDR3, is GAGVSQTPSNKVTEKGKYVELRCDPISGHTALYWYRQSLGQGPEFLIYFQGTGAADDSGLPNDRFFAVRPEGSVSTLKIQRTERGDSAVYLCASSPHPHSMSNEQFFGPGTRLTVL.